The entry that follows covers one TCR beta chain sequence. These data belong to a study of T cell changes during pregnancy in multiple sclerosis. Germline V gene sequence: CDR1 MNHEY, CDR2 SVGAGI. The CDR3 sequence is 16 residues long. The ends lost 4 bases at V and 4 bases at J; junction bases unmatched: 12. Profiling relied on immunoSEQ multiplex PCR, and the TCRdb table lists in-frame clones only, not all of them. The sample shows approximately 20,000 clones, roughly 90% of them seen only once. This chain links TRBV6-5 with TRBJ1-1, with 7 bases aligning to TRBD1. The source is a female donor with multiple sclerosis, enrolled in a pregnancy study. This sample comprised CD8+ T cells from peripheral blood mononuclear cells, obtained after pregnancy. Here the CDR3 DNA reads TGTGCCAGCAGTTCCCCAGGACAGGCCTTTGGCACTGAAGCTTTCTTT. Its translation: CASSSPGQAFGTEAFF.